A selection of T cell receptor beta chains follows, all from one sample in a study of beta chain features in type 1 diabetes. Method: immunoSEQ multiplex PCR; TCRdb's copy keeps in-frame clones and lacks some. The repertoire has hundreds of thousands of clones, around 12% of them found once; the top ten carry more than 0.015%. The sample consisted of naive CD4+ T cells from blood. The source of these receptors is a man aged 18 to 29 in good health. CDR3s include the opening cysteine and the closing phenylalanine or tryptophan. Fields, in order: CDR3 protein, CDR3 DNA, V gene, D gene, J gene, clone size. The D gene is left open where the match is weak. Only some rows state a clone size, as once, few, many or a class for expanded clones.

CASLGPSYEQYF TGCGCCAGCCTGGGGCCCTCCTACGAGCAGTACTTC TRBV23-1 NA TRBJ2-7 few
CASSTGTGLYGYTF TGTGCCAGCAGCACGGGGACAGGCCTCTATGGCTACACCTTC TRBV7-9 TRBD1 TRBJ1-2 few
CAWSGVREGEQFF TGTGCCTGGAGTGGGGTCAGGGAAGGTGAGCAGTTCTTC TRBV30 NA TRBJ2-1 NA
CASSPTGTNTEAFF TGTGCCAGCAGCCCCACAGGGACGAACACTGAAGCTTTCTTT TRBV7-3 NA TRBJ1-1 NA
CASSSRGFPNYGYTF TGTGCCAGCAGCTCCAGGGGGTTCCCTAACTATGGCTACACCTTC TRBV5-4 TRBD1 TRBJ1-2 few
CASSSPGTSGSTYEQYF TGTGCCAGCAGTTCCCCTGGGACTAGCGGGAGCACCTACGAGCAGTACTTC TRBV28 TRBD2 TRBJ2-7 few
CASSYRLAGGETQYF TGTGCCAGCAGCTACCGACTAGCGGGGGGAGAGACCCAGTACTTC TRBV7-8 TRBD2 TRBJ2-5 few
CASTELAKNIQYF TGTGCCAGCACCGAACTAGCCAAAAACATTCAGTACTTC TRBV28 NA TRBJ2-4 few
CASSYRNEQYF TGTGCCAGCAGTTACAGAAACGAGCAGTACTTC TRBV28 NA TRBJ2-7 NA
CSVFLQVPNTEAFF TGCAGCGTTTTTCTACAGGTGCCGAACACTGAAGCTTTCTTT TRBV29-1 NA TRBJ1-1 few
CASSYKTGDEQYF TGTGCCAGCAGTTACAAAACAGGGGACGAGCAGTACTTC TRBV6-5 TRBD1 TRBJ2-7 NA
CASSLAQESPLHF TGTGCCAGCAGCTTAGCGCAGGAATCACCCCTCCACTTT TRBV7-9 NA TRBJ1-6 NA
CASRKTARSNQPQHF TGTGCCAGCAGGAAAACAGCACGTAGCAATCAGCCCCAGCATTTT TRBV2 NA TRBJ1-5 few
CASSWGGGDEQYF TGTGCCAGCAGCTGGGGTGGGGGGGACGAGCAGTACTTC TRBV7-2 TRBD2 TRBJ2-7 NA
CAWNAGRTNTEAFF TGTGCCTGGAATGCAGGGCGGACGAACACTGAAGCTTTCTTT TRBV30 NA TRBJ1-1 few
CASSSGTGGNYGYTF TGTGCCAGCAGCTCCGGGACAGGGGGAAACTATGGCTACACCTTC TRBV5-4 TRBD1 TRBJ1-2 NA
CASSPSGRDTEAFF TGTGCCAGCTCACCTAGCGGACGGGACACTGAAGCTTTCTTT TRBV18 NA TRBJ1-1 few
CASSPLAGEANEQFF TGCGCCAGCAGCCCGTTAGCGGGAGAGGCCAATGAGCAGTTCTTC TRBV5-1 TRBD2 TRBJ2-1 few
CASSLSHASHEKLFF TGTGCCAGCAGTTTATCCCACGCGTCGCACGAAAAACTGTTTTTT TRBV28 NA TRBJ1-4 few
CASSATGGNSPLHF TGTGCCAGCAGCGCCACAGGGGGTAATTCACCCCTCCACTTT TRBV9 TRBD1 TRBJ1-6 NA
CASSPQGDSNQPQHF TGTGCCAGCAGCCCACAGGGGGATAGCAATCAGCCCCAGCATTTT TRBV7-2 TRBD1 TRBJ1-5 NA
CASSSRISGETQYF TGTGCCAGCAGCTCTAGGATCAGCGGGGAGACCCAGTACTTC TRBV7-2 NA TRBJ2-5 few
CASSQGRGQGDYGYTF TGCGCCAGCAGCCAAGGTCGGGGACAGGGGGACTATGGCTACACCTTC TRBV4-3 TRBD1 TRBJ1-2 NA
CASSQETQGPDTQYF TGCGCCAGCAGCCAAGAGACCCAGGGCCCAGATACGCAGTATTTT TRBV4-3 NA TRBJ2-3 few
CASSFVSGPQETQYF TGTGCCAGCAGTTTCGTAAGCGGGCCACAAGAGACCCAGTACTTC TRBV28 NA TRBJ2-5 few
CASSANRASGGYTF TGTGCCAGCAGCGCAAACCGGGCCTCGGGAGGCTACACCTTC TRBV4-2 NA TRBJ1-2 NA
CASSATLTGASTDTQYF TGCGCCAGCAGCGCCACTCTTACAGGGGCTTCCACAGATACGCAGTATTTT TRBV5-1 TRBD1 TRBJ2-3 NA
CASSLRDYNSPLHF TGTGCCAGCAGCCTCCGGGACTATAATTCACCCCTCCACTTT TRBV7-2 NA TRBJ1-6 few
CASSPYEGAYNEQFF TGTGCCAGCTCACCATATGAGGGGGCCTACAATGAGCAGTTCTTC TRBV18 NA TRBJ2-1 few
CASSWTGMNTEAFF TGTGCCAGCAGCTGGACAGGGATGAACACTGAAGCTTTCTTT TRBV7-9 TRBD1 TRBJ1-1 NA
CASSRNPSGDEQYF TGCGCCAGCAGCCGGAACCCCTCGGGTGACGAGCAGTACTTC TRBV4-3 NA TRBJ2-7 NA
CASSVALAGDTDTQYF TGTGCCAGCAGCGTAGCCTTAGCGGGAGACACAGATACGCAGTATTTT TRBV9 TRBD2 TRBJ2-3 few
CASSLAVGQGLYNEQFF TGTGCCAGCAGCTTGGCCGTCGGACAGGGGCTCTACAATGAGCAGTTCTTC TRBV21-1 NA TRBJ2-1 NA
CASSIWRSVTDTQYF TGTGCCAGTAGTATCTGGCGGAGCGTCACGGATACGCAGTATTTT TRBV19 NA TRBJ2-3 few
CSARQGNSNQPQHF TGCAGCGCTCGACAGGGAAATAGCAATCAGCCCCAGCATTTT TRBV29-1 TRBD1 TRBJ1-5 NA
CASSLIAGADNEQFF TGTGCCAGCAGCTTAATAGCGGGGGCCGACAATGAGCAGTTCTTC TRBV7-3 TRBD2 TRBJ2-1 NA
CASSLERELGYTF TGCGCCAGCAGCTTGGAGCGGGAATTAGGCTACACCTTC TRBV5-1 NA TRBJ1-2 NA
CATQNTQYNEQFF TGTGCCACCCAGAATACACAGTACAATGAGCAGTTCTTC TRBV6-5 NA TRBJ2-1 few
CASSSASGRAGELFF TGTGCCAGCAGCTCTGCGAGCGGGAGGGCCGGGGAGCTGTTTTTT TRBV7-2 TRBD2 TRBJ2-2 few